The next 12 T cell receptor beta chains were all read from a single sample in a study of blood T cell repertoires in COVID-19 (dated by TCRdb to 2020 to 2021). Libraries were made using the immunoSEQ multiplex PCR assay. TCRdb obtained this table from immuneACCESS and retained in-frame rearrangements with V and J assigned. These tables miss some clones; where compared with another copy, unresolved V genes account for less than half of the shortfall, and the remainder is unexplained. This sample has 250,000 or so clones in its table, and about nine tenths of those were observed once. The ten largest clones add up to less than 3.5% of the sample. Sequenced sample: peripheral blood. These receptors all stem from a woman aged 55-70 years with acute or convalescent COVID-19.

The chain has TRBV2 and TRBJ1-1, with 8 bases identical to TRBD1. CDR1 is SNHLY, CDR2 FYNNEI, per germline. This CDR3 is built from 15 residues. J lost 0 bases, V lost 6 bases, and 6 bases had no gene match. The CDR3 protein is CASRDRASMNTEAFF. The DNA of the CDR3 is TGTGCCAGCAGGGACAGGGCCTCGATGAACACTGAAGCTTTCTTT.

The gene calls are TRBV9 and TRBJ2-5; 9 bases align to TRBD2. CDR1 and CDR2 from the germline V gene are SGDLS and YYNGEE. The CDR3 length is 14 residues. V shed 1 base and J 8 bases; nucleotides not matched to a gene: 6. CDR3 DNA sequence: TGTGCCAGCAGCGTATACCCAGCGGGGGGTACCCAGTACTTC. Translating gives CASSVYPAGGTQYF.

This clone was found once. The genes are TRBV11-2 and TRBJ1-3; D might be TRBD1 (5 bases). From germline, CDR1 is SGHAT and CDR2 FQNNGV. Trimming pared 5 bases from V and 0 bases from J, leaving 11 bases between. This CDR3 has 15 amino acids. The CDR3: CASSPGTFSGNTIYF. The CDR3 region has the DNA TGTGCCAGCAGCCCCGGGACTTTCTCTGGAAACACCATATATTTT.

V gene TRBV6-6 combines with J gene TRBJ1-5, with D hard to call. In germline, CDR1 is MNHNY, CDR2 SVGAGI (reference sequence). Trimming stripped 8 bases from V and 5 bases from J, with 16 bases between. The CDR3 consists of 14 residues. The CDR3 bases are TGTGCCAGCGGAGGAGGGAATCGTGATCAGCCCCAGCATTTT. Residues: CASGGGNRDQPQHF.

This clone was recorded once. The chain is built from TRBV6-5 and TRBJ2-7, with TRBD1 matching 9 bases. CDR3 length: 15 residues. Germline-derived CDR1 and CDR2 are MNHEY and SVGAGI. Trimming at V came to 4 bases and at J to 3 bases, leaving 7 bases not matched to a gene. The CDR3 sequence is CASSFYGTGRYEQYF. CDR3 nucleotide sequence: TGTGCCAGCAGTTTCTACGGGACAGGGCGCTACGAGCAGTACTTC.

The V gene is TRBV7-6, the J gene TRBJ1-1; D is unclear. CDR3 size: 16 residues. The V gene lost 1 base and the J gene lost 1 base, with 13 bases spanning the gap. CDR1 and CDR2 from the germline V gene are SGHVS and FNYEAQ. CDR3 sequence (DNA): TGTGCCAGCAGCTTAGTGACTACCTCACCGAACACTGAAGCTTTCTTT. Translation gives CASSLVTTSPNTEAFF.

The J gene is TRBJ1-5, the V gene TRBV7-2; TRBD1 matches 7 bases. Germline trimming cut 5 bases from V and 1 base from J; bases unmatched to any gene: 8. This CDR3 contains 16 residues. Germline CDR1 and CDR2: SGHTA and FQGNSA. CDR3 in DNA: TGTGCCAGCAGCCCTCAGACAGGGACCAGCAATCAGCCCCAGCATTTT. Translation: CASSPQTGTSNQPQHF.

In DNA form, the CDR3 reads TGTGCCAGCAGCTTAGTGGCAGGGGGTATCTATGAGCAGTTCTTC. Protein product: CASSLVAGGIYEQFF. This rearrangement joins TRBV11-3 to TRBJ2-1; 7 bases are a match to TRBD1. CDR1 is SGHNT and CDR2 is YENEEA in the germline V gene. V shed 1 base and J 8 bases; nucleotides not matched to a gene: 8. This CDR3 is 15 amino acids long.

V gene TRBV11-2 combines with J gene TRBJ1-5; D possibly corresponds to TRBD1 (6 bases). The CDR3 spans 15 residues. V was cut by 1 base and J by 5 bases, with 12 bases left in between. Germline lookup yields CDR1 SGHAT and CDR2 FQNNGV. In DNA form, the CDR3 reads TGTGCCAGCAGCTTAGGCAGGGGAGGGGATCAGCCCCAGCATTTT. As protein: CASSLGRGGDQPQHF.

This clone was seen just once. The chain employs TRBV4-1 and TRBJ1-2, with TRBD1 as a possible D gene (5 bases). Looked up from germline, CDR1 is MGHRA and CDR2 is YSYEKL. The CDR3 totals 15 residues. The V and J ends lost 2 bases and 1 base respectively, with 11 bases between them. The CDR3 sequence: CASSQPTVDNYGYTF. The CDR3 nucleotides are TGCGCCAGCAGCCAACCGACAGTAGATAACTATGGCTACACCTTC.

This clone appeared a few times. The genes are TRBV7-3 and TRBJ1-1; 7 bases agree with TRBD1. With 4 bases clipped from V and 0 bases from J, the junction kept 5 bases outside the gene matches. From germline, CDR1 is SGHTA and CDR2 FQGTGA. The CDR3 totals 15 residues. This CDR3 reads CASSSHRGVNTEAFF. The CDR3 region has the DNA TGTGCCAGCAGCTCTCACAGGGGTGTGAACACTGAAGCTTTCTTT.

This clone was found once. The chain employs TRBV5-4 and TRBJ2-3, with TRBD1 matching 7 bases. V lost 2 bases to trimming and J lost 7 bases; unmatched junction nucleotides: 7. The CDR3 length is 14 residues. CDR1 and CDR2 from the germline V gene are SGHNT and YYREEE (reference sequence). The CDR3 bases are TGTGCCAGCAGCTTACAGGGGACCGCGAATACGCAGTATTTT. Amino acids: CASSLQGTANTQYF.